The rows below give T cell receptor beta chains drawn from one sample of a study of human T cells and chemical hapten exposure. TCRdb redid the calling of the RACE reads with MiXCR, one entry per CDR3 protein. The sample records about 40,000 distinct CDR3 sequences, around 3% being singletons. Sequenced material: whole blood, taken in connection with sensitization to the hapten diphenylcyclopropenone (DPC). Receptors were obtained from a man aged 40-55 years with alopecia areata. Some clones in this sample may be carry-over from other donors' samples. The CDR3 runs from the conserved cysteine through the conserved F or W. Fields, in order: D gene, V gene, J gene, CDR3 length, clone size, CDR3 protein, CDR3 DNA. A D gene is named only where the DNA matches it firmly. A row's size may be missing; if present it is once, few, many or a size class.

TRBD1	TRBV16	TRBJ2-7	14	many	CASSQGTGGYEQYF	TGTGCCAGCAGCCAAGGCACAGGGGGATACGAGCAGTACTTC
TRBD2	TRBV29-1	TRBJ2-1	17	few	CSVEGWKREGSYNEQFF	TGCAGCGTTGAAGGTTGGAAGCGGGAGGGCTCCTACAATGAGCAGTTCTTC
TRBD2	TRBV29-1	TRBJ2-1	14	many	CSVDGGSSYNEQFF	TGCAGCGTTGACGGCGGGAGCTCCTACAATGAGCAGTTCTTC
NA	TRBV14	TRBJ2-7	15	few	CASSQVNTKAYEQYF	TGTGCCAGCAGCCAAGTGAACACGAAGGCGTACGAGCAGTACTTC
TRBD2	TRBV19	TRBJ2-7	15	many	CASSKTSGNSYEQYF	TGTGCCAGTAGCAAGACTAGCGGAAATTCCTACGAGCAGTACTTC
NA	TRBV14	TRBJ2-3	13	many	CASSQGWTDTQYF	TGTGCCAGCAGCCAAGGATGGACAGATACGCAGTATTTT
NA	TRBV30	TRBJ1-3	11	many	CAWNAGDTIYF	TGTGCCTGGAACGCGGGGGACACCATATATTTT
NA	TRBV7-2	TRBJ1-6	13	many	CASSRALNSPLHF	TGTGCCAGCAGCCGGGCCCTAAATTCACCCCTCCACTTT
NA	TRBV28	TRBJ1-6	14	NA	CASSLLGEHSPLHF	TGTGCCAGCAGTTTATTAGGGGAACATTCACCCCTCCACTTT
TRBD1	TRBV15	TRBJ2-7	13	few	CATSKGQPYEQYF	TGTGCCACCAGCAAGGGACAGCCCTACGAGCAGTACTTC
TRBD2	TRBV10-3	TRBJ2-1	14	many	CAIGGAGGLVEQFF	TGTGCCATCGGCGGAGCGGGAGGCTTGGTTGAGCAGTTCTTC
NA	TRBV6-5	TRBJ2-2	12	many	CASKSRTGELFF	TGTGCCAGCAAGTCGCGCACCGGGGAGCTGTTTTTT
NA	TRBV28	TRBJ1-1	11	many	CASSFTVKAFF	TGTGCCAGCAGTTTCACGGTAAAAGCTTTCTTT
NA	TRBV19	TRBJ2-7	14	many	CASSIGQGTYEQYF	TGTGCCAGTAGTATAGGCCAGGGGACCTACGAGCAGTACTTC
NA	TRBV6-2/TRBV6-3	TRBJ2-1	13	many	CASTASSYNEQFF	TGTGCCAGCACGGCGAGCTCCTACAATGAGCAGTTCTTC
NA	TRBV20-1	TRBJ1-5	14	many	CSATPGELNQPQHF	TGCAGTGCTACCCCAGGGGAGCTCAATCAGCCCCAGCATTTT
TRBD2	TRBV7-9	TRBJ2-2	17	many	CASSFRLADGGTGELFF	TGTGCCAGCAGCTTCAGACTAGCGGACGGTGGCACCGGGGAGCTGTTTTTT
NA	TRBV7-9	TRBJ2-2	15	many	CASSPLGVGTGELFF	TGTGCCAGCAGCCCCTTAGGAGTTGGCACCGGGGAGCTGTTTTTT
NA	TRBV30	TRBJ1-5	12	many	CAWSEQNQPQHF	TGTGCCTGGAGTGAACAGAATCAGCCCCAGCATTTT
NA	TRBV28	TRBJ1-5	13	NA	CAAAGRRNQPQHF	TGTGCTGCAGCCGGGAGGAGGAATCAGCCCCAGCATTTT
TRBD2	TRBV28	TRBJ2-3	15	many	CASSPTSGRTDTQYF	TGTGCCAGCAGTCCGACTAGCGGGAGGACAGATACGCAGTATTTT
NA	TRBV12-3/TRBV12-4	TRBJ1-4	13	many	CASSLRQGEKLFF	TGTGCCAGCAGTTTAAGACAAGGCGAAAAACTGTTTTTT
TRBD2	TRBV13	TRBJ2-1	15	many	CASSTTSGRRNEQFF	TGTGCCAGCAGTACGACTAGCGGGAGACGGAATGAGCAGTTCTTC
NA	TRBV11-2	TRBJ2-3	17	many	CASSRGTTYASTDTQYF	TGTGCCAGCAGCCGCGGAACCACGTACGCTAGCACAGATACGCAGTATTTT
NA	TRBV6-6	TRBJ2-4	12	many	CASPSRSSIQYF	TGTGCCAGCCCCTCTCGGTCGAGCATTCAGTACTTC
NA	TRBV20-1	TRBJ2-7	14	many	CSARTATGTYEQYF	TGCAGTGCTAGAACCGCGACAGGCACCTACGAGCAGTACTTC
TRBD1	TRBV12-3/TRBV12-4	TRBJ1-5	16	NA	CASTNLQGMGNQPQHF	TGTGCCAGCACCAACTTACAGGGGATGGGCAATCAGCCCCAGCATTTT
TRBD2	TRBV7-9	TRBJ2-2	14	many	CAGRTSGNTGELFF	TGTGCCGGACGTACTAGCGGGAACACCGGGGAGCTGTTTTTT
TRBD2	TRBV28	TRBJ2-2	15	NA	CASSLAGPNTGELFF	TGTGCCAGCAGCCTAGCGGGCCCGAACACCGGGGAGCTGTTTTTT
NA	TRBV6-5	TRBJ2-6	17	many	CASSPTGLSYGANVLTF	TGTGCCAGCAGCCCGACAGGACTATCGTATGGGGCCAACGTCCTGACTTTC
TRBD1	TRBV20-1	TRBJ2-1	14	many	CSAEDRSSYNEQFF	TGCAGTGCCGAGGACAGGAGCTCCTACAATGAGCAGTTCTTC